These T cell receptor beta chains were read from a single sample in a study of CD8+ T cells in alopecia areata. Method: immunoSEQ multiplex PCR; TCRdb's copy keeps in-frame clones and lacks some. The sample shows roughly 110,000 clones, under 60% of them seen only once. Sequencing was performed on CD8+ T cells sorted from blood, taken at week 24, from a patient treated with tofacitinib. Receptors originate from a human donor with alopecia areata. CDR3s include the opening cysteine and the closing phenylalanine or tryptophan. A D gene is named only where the DNA matches it firmly. A row's size may be missing; if present it is once, few, many or a size class.

J gene | V gene | clone size | D gene | CDR3 protein | CDR3 DNA
TRBJ1-2 | TRBV9 | - | - | CASSVGGDNYGYTF | TGTGCCAGCAGCGTAGGAGGAGATAACTATGGCTACACCTTC
TRBJ2-3 | TRBV30 | few | - | CAWSGDLRGGPLSTDTQYF | TGTGCCTGGAGTGGTGACCTGAGGGGGGGCCCTTTAAGCACAGATACGCAGTATTTT
TRBJ2-7 | TRBV7-2 | - | TRBD1 | CASSFTGQTYEQYF | TGTGCCAGCAGCTTTACGGGACAGACCTACGAGCAGTACTTC
TRBJ1-2 | TRBV27 | - | - | CASSTGYGYTF | TGTGCCAGCAGTACTGGCTATGGCTACACCTTC
TRBJ2-5 | TRBV27 | once | TRBD1 | CASSFQGEETQYF | TGTGCCAGCAGTTTCCAGGGGGAAGAGACCCAGTACTTC
TRBJ2-7 | TRBV7-7 | - | - | CASSLALGNTYEQYF | TGTGCTAGCAGCTTAGCGCTCGGCAACACCTACGAGCAGTACTTC
TRBJ2-7 | TRBV5-1 | - | TRBD1 | CASSYEGQAYEQYF | TGCGCCAGCAGCTACGAAGGACAGGCCTACGAGCAGTACTTC
TRBJ2-1 | TRBV7-8 | - | - | CASFLPGNEQFF | TGTGCCAGCTTTCTTCCCGGCAATGAGCAGTTCTTC
TRBJ1-1 | TRBV29-1 | - | - | CSGIGLTGEAFF | TGCAGCGGAATTGGCCTGACAGGCGAAGCTTTCTTT
TRBJ1-5 | TRBV6-5 | - | TRBD1 | CASSPQQGTNQPQHF | TGTGCCAGCAGCCCACAACAGGGGACGAACCAGCCCCAGCATTTT
TRBJ1-2 | TRBV30 | few | TRBD1 | CAWGTGVGYTF | TGTGCCTGGGGTACAGGGGTGGGCTACACCTTC
TRBJ2-6 | TRBV5-1 | few | - | CASGAPPSGPANVLTF | TGCGCCAGCGGGGCACCACCCTCGGGCCCGGCCAACGTCCTGACTTTC
TRBJ2-7 | TRBV11-2 | few | - | CASSSSEEQYF | TGTGCCAGCAGCTCGAGTGAGGAGCAGTACTTC
TRBJ1-1 | TRBV5-6 | - | - | CASSLGTGEAFF | TGTGCCAGCAGCTTGGGAACAGGGGAAGCTTTCTTT
TRBJ2-7 | TRBV9 | - | TRBD2 | CASSAPPGGEQYF | TGTGCCAGCAGCGCTCCACCGGGGGGCGAGCAGTACTTC
TRBJ2-2 | TRBV6-4 | few | - | CASSARADTGELFF | TGTGCCAGCAGTGCACGGGCGGACACCGGGGAGCTGTTTTTT
TRBJ2-3 | TRBV4-3 | few | - | CASSQDLQRGTDTQYF | TGCGCCAGCAGCCAAGATCTACAGAGGGGCACAGATACGCAGTATTTT
TRBJ2-7 | TRBV5-6 | few | TRBD1 | CASSLELGQDSYEQYF | TGTGCCAGCAGCTTGGAACTGGGACAGGACTCCTACGAGCAGTACTTC
TRBJ2-7 | TRBV7-2 | few | - | CASSQFPSLNSYEQYF | TGTGCCAGCAGCCAATTCCCATCATTGAACTCCTACGAGCAGTACTTC
TRBJ1-3 | TRBV6-1 | - | - | CASSGRVAGNTIYF | TGTGCCAGCAGTGGCAGGGTGGCCGGAAACACCATATATTTT
TRBJ2-5 | TRBV11-3 | - | TRBD2 | CASSPTSGGQETQYF | TGTGCCAGCAGCCCGACTAGCGGGGGACAAGAGACCCAGTACTTC
TRBJ2-7 | TRBV2 | few | TRBD1 | CASSEEGQVRTYEQYF | TGTGCCAGCAGTGAAGAGGGACAGGTCAGGACCTACGAGCAGTACTTC
TRBJ2-7 | TRBV25-1 | - | - | CASSELPYEQYF | TGTGCCAGCAGTGAATTGCCCTACGAGCAGTACTTC
TRBJ2-6 | TRBV25-1 | - | - | CASSEYFGANVLTF | TGTGCCAGCAGTGAATATTTTGGGGCCAACGTCCTGACTTTC
TRBJ2-3 | TRBV10-3 | - | TRBD2 | CAIATFGGVADTQYF | TGTGCCATCGCAACTTTCGGGGGGGTGGCAGATACGCAGTATTTT
TRBJ2-1 | TRBV10-1 | - | TRBD2 | CASSEGLAGGYNEQFF | TGCGCCAGCAGTGAGGGACTAGCGGGGGGCTACAATGAGCAGTTCTTC
TRBJ2-7 | TRBV2 | - | - | CASSELGVTYEQYF | TGTGCCAGCAGTGAATTGGGGGTAACCTACGAGCAGTACTTC
TRBJ2-2 | TRBV13 | once | - | CASSLGEEHTGELFF | TGTGCCAGCAGCTTAGGCGAGGAACACACCGGGGAGCTGTTTTTT
TRBJ2-1 | TRBV5-6 | - | TRBD1 | CASGGDRGYNEQFF | TGTGCCTCCGGAGGGGACAGGGGATACAATGAGCAGTTCTTC
TRBJ1-6 | TRBV9 | few | - | CASSVARGWNSPLHF | TGTGCCAGCAGCGTAGCCCGGGGATGGAATTCACCCCTCCACTTT
TRBJ2-7 | TRBV19 | - | - | CASSGDGAYEQYF | TGTGCCAGTAGTGGGGACGGAGCCTACGAGCAGTACTTC
TRBJ1-4 | TRBV27 | - | - | CASSLIGKEEKLFF | TGTGCCAGCAGTTTAATAGGGAAAGAGGAAAAACTGTTTTTT
TRBJ2-5 | TRBV6-5 | - | TRBD2 | CASSALAGGQETQYF | TGTGCCAGCAGTGCCCTAGCGGGGGGCCAAGAGACCCAGTACTTC
TRBJ1-2 | TRBV27 | once | TRBD1 | CASSLGQGWDGYTF | TGTGCCAGCAGTCTTGGACAGGGGTGGGATGGCTACACCTTC
TRBJ1-1 | TRBV4-1 | - | TRBD1 | CASSHLARQGRNTEAFF | TGCGCCAGCAGCCATCTGGCCCGACAGGGGAGGAACACTGAAGCTTTCTTT
TRBJ2-1 | TRBV19 | once | TRBD1 | CASSIAGQGSYNEQFF | TGTGCCAGTAGTATAGCGGGACAGGGGTCATACAATGAGCAGTTCTTC
TRBJ1-2 | TRBV6-5 | - | - | CASSYVNRMEYTF | TGTGCCAGCAGTTACGTTAACAGGATGGAGTACACCTTC
TRBJ2-7 | TRBV13 | - | - | CASSLGTGPEQYF | TGTGCCAGCAGCTTAGGCACGGGACCCGAGCAGTACTTC